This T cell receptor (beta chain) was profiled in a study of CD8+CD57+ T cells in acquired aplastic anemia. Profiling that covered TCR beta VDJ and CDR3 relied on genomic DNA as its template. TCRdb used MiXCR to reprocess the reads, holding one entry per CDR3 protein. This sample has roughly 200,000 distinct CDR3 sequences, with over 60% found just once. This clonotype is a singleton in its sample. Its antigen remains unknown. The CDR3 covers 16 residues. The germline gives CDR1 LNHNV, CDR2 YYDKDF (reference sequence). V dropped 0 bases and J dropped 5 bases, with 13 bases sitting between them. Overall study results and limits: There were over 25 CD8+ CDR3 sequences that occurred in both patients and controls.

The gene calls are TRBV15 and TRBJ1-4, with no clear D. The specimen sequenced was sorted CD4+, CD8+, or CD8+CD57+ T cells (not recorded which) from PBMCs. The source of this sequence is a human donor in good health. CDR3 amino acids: CATSRDREQRNEKLFF. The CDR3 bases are TGTGCCACCAGCAGAGATAGGGAACAGCGGAATGAAAAACTGTTTTTT.